This record concerns one T cell receptor (beta chain) sequence. At the DNA level, this CDR3 is encoded by other sequences in the same sample as well. The entry originates in a study of blood T cell repertoires in COVID-19. Turning to the study itself: The samples span acute and convalescent COVID-19 from the United States, Italy and Spain.

Participant age was about 18 to 89 years, and participants resided in 25 or so US areas. Categorization into cohorts depended on clinical history that participants reported. Symptom resolution, clearance, or two negative PCRs marked the recovered donors of Cohort 3. Repertoires were generated with immunoSEQ multiplex PCR, while TCRdb's copy carries only in-frame clones and drops some. The sample carries a few hundred thousand clones, 89% recorded once. This CDR3 has 13 residues. V was trimmed by 8 bases and J by 0 bases, leaving 9 bases between them. The germline V gene encodes CDR1 MDHEN and CDR2 SYDVKM.

The receptor was isolated from a woman in her thirties or forties who had recovered from COVID-19. This chain connects TRBV28 to TRBJ2-3; no clear D. The material sequenced was PBMCs or T cells enriched from blood (not recorded which). CDR3 in amino acids: CASRASSTDTQYF. The DNA for the CDR3 is TGTGCCAGCCGAGCCTCTAGCACAGATACGCAGTATTTT.